This record concerns one T cell receptor (beta chain) sequence. Using RNA transcripts as the source, TCR beta CDR3 regions were amplified. Researchers ran a first-round RT-PCR on the TCR CDR3 using the HTBI primer set. One entry per CDR3 protein, called by TCRdb with MiXCR from the multiplex PCR reads. The sample lists 550,000 to 700,000 distinct CDR3 sequences; roughly 14% were seen once. This entry is derived from a study of T cells in Graves' hyperthyroidism and ophthalmopathy. From germline, CDR1 is MDHEN and CDR2 SYDVKM. Trimming shortened V by 7 bases and J by 3 bases, and 16 bases separated the two germline ends. The CDR3 runs to 14 residues. Ophthalmopathy patients had Clinical Activity Score at least 3, NOSPECS grade at least 4, duration under 3 months. Not enrolled were patients with uncontrolled infection, other autoimmune disease, pregnancy or lactation. Diagnosis rested on symptoms, serum thyroxine and TRAb, thyroid ultrasound, and orbital computed tomography. PBMCs were derived from approximately 10 ml fresh peripheral blood.

This sequence was found in a woman in her 40s with Graves' ophthalmopathy. The chain employs TRBV28 and TRBJ2-7; tentative D call: TRBD1 (6 bases). The sequenced material came from blood. The CDR3 protein is CASTKGGHSYEQYF. CDR3 coding DNA: TGTGCCAGCACTAAAGGGGGACACAGCTACGAGCAGTACTTC. The whole variable domain, remainder taken from reference TRBV28 and TRBJ2-7, is DVKVTQSSRYLVKRTGEKVFLECVQDMDHENMFWYRQDPGLGLRLIYFSYDVKMKEKGDIPEGYSVSREKKERFSLILESASTNQTSMYLCASTKGGHSYEQYFGPGTRLTVT.